The clone carrying this T cell receptor beta chain was observed once. This same CDR3 is encoded by further DNA sequences in the sample. TCRdb's copy holds only in-frame clones and misses some; the assay was immunoSEQ multiplex PCR. The table shows hundreds of thousands of clones, with about 93% occurring only once. The data were obtained in a study of blood T cell repertoires in COVID-19. Trimming took off 1 base at V and 4 bases at J, with 8 bases between the two ends. Germline values: CDR1 SGHNT, CDR2 YYREEE (reference sequence). CDR3 length: 13 amino acids. This receptor was taken from a man between 60 and 70 years old with COVID-19, enrolled during active disease. The specimen sequenced was peripheral blood. The V call is TRBV5-4, the J call TRBJ1-2; D perhaps matches TRBD1 (6 bases). The CDR3 bases are TGTGCCAGCAGCTTGAGGACAGCCTATGGCTACACCTTC. It encodes CASSLRTAYGYTF.